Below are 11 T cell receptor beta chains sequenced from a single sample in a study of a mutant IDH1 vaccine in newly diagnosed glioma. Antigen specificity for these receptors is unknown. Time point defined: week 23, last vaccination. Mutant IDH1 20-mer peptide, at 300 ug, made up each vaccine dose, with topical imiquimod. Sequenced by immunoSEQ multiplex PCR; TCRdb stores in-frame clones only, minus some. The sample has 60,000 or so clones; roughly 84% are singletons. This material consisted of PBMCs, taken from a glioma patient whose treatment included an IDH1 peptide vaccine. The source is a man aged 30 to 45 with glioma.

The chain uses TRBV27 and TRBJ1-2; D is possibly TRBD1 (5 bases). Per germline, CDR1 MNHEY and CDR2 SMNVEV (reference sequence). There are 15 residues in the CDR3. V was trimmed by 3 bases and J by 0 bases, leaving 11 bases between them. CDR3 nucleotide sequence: TGTGCCAGCAGTTTTAGTCTCAGGGCTAACTATGGCTACACCTTC. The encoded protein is CASSFSLRANYGYTF.

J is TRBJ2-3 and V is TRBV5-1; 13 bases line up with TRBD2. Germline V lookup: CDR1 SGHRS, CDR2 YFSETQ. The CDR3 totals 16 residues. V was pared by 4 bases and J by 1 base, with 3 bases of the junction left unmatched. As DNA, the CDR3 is TGCGCCAGCAGCACTACTAGCGGGGGGGGCACAGATACGCAGTATTTT. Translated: CASSTTSGGGTDTQYF.

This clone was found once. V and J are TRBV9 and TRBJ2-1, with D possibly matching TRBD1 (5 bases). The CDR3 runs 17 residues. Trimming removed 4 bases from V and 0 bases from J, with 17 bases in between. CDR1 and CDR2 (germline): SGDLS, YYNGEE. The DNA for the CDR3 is TGTGCCAGCAGCTCTCGATTTGACAGTCGCTCCTACAATGAGCAGTTCTTC. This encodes CASSSRFDSRSYNEQFF. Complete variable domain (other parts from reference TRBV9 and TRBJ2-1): DSGVTQTPKHLITATGQRVTLRCSPRSGDLSVYWYQQSLDQGLQFLIQYYNGEERAKGNILERFSAQQFPDLHSELNLSSLELGDSALYFCASSSRFDSRSYNEQFFGPGTRLTVL.

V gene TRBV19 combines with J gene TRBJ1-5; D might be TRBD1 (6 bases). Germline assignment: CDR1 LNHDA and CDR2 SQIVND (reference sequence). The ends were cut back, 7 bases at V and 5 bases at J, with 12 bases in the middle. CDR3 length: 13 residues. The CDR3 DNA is TGTGCCAGTACCCACCGACAGGATCAGCCCCAGCATTTT. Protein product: CASTHRQDQPQHF. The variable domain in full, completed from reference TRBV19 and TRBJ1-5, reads DGGITQSPKYLFRKEGQNVTLSCEQNLNHDAMYWYRQDPGQGLRLIYYSQIVNDFQKGDIAEGYSVSREKKESFPLTVTSAQKNPTAFYLCASTHRQDQPQHFGDGTRLSIL.

The CDR3 protein is CASSQPGQGYNEQFF. Here the CDR3 DNA reads TGTGCCAGCAGCCAACCGGGACAGGGGTACAATGAGCAGTTCTTC. V gene TRBV4-2 combines with J gene TRBJ2-1; TRBD1 agrees at 10 bases. The germline CDR1 and CDR2 sequences are LGHNA and YNFKEQ. V was pared by 2 bases and J by 4 bases, with 2 bases of the junction left unmatched. This CDR3 contains 15 residues.

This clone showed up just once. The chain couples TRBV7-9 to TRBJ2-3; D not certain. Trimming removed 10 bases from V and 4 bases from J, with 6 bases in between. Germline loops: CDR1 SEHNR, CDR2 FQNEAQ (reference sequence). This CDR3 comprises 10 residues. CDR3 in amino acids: CANDPDTQYF. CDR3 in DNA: TGTGCCAACGATCCAGATACGCAGTATTTT.

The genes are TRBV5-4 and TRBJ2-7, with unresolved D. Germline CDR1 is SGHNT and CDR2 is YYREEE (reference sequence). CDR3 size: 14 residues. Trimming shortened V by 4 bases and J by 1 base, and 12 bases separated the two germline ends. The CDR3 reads CASSPERSSYEQYF. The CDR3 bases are TGTGCCAGCAGCCCGGAAAGGTCTTCCTACGAGCAGTACTTC.

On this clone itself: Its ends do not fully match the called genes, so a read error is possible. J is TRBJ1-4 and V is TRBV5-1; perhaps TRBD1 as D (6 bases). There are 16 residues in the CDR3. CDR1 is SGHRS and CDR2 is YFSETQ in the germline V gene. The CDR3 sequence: CASSSTGQTPNEKLFF. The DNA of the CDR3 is TGTGCCAGCAGCTCAACCGGACAGACACCTAATGAAAAACTGTTTTTT.

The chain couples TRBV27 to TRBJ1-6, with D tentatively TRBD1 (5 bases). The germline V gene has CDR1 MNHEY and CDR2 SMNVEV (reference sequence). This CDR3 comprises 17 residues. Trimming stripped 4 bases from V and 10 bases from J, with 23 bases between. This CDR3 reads CASSSVSPAVGGSPLHF. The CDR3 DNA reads TGTGCCAGCAGTTCCGTAAGCCCCGCGGTTGGGGGATCACCCCTCCACTTT.

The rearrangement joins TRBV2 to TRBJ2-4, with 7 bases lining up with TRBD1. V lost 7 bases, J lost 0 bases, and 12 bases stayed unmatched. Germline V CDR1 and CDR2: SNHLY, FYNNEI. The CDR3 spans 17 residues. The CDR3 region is CASNFLPGQSAKNIQYF. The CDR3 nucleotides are TGTGCCAGCAACTTCCTCCCGGGACAGTCAGCCAAAAACATTCAGTACTTC.

The CDR3 DNA is TGTGCCAGCAGTTACTCGGCAGGTCCGAACACTGAAGCTTTCTTT. Translated, it gives CASSYSAGPNTEAFF. This chain uses TRBV6-5 with TRBJ1-1, with D uncertain. Germline CDR1 is MNHEY and CDR2 is SVGAGI. The CDR3 totals 15 residues. Trimming removed 0 bases from V and 1 base from J, with 9 bases in between.